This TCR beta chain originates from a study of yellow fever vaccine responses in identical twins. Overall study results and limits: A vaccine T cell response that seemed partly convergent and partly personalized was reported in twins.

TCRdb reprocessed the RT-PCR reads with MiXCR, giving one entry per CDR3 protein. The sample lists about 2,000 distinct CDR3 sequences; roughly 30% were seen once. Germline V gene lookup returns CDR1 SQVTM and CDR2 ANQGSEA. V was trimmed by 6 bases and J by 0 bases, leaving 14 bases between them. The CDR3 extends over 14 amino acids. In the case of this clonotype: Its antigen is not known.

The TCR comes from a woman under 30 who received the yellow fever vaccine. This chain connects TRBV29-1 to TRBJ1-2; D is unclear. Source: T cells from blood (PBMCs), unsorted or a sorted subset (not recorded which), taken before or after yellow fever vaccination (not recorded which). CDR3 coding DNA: TGCAGCGTCCCCTCGGGCCGCACTAACTATGGCTACACCTTC. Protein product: CSVPSGRTNYGYTF.